These 2 T cell receptor beta chains were all obtained from the same sample, sequenced in a study of blood T cell repertoires in COVID-19. TCRdb's table, derived via immunoSEQ multiplex PCR, lists solely in-frame clones and lacks some. The sample has fewer than 180,000 clones, roughly 82% seen once. The specimen was peripheral blood. The source is an older man with acute or convalescent COVID-19.

This clone turned up a few times. The genes are TRBV6-5 and TRBJ1-2; TRBD1 matches 11 bases. The length of the CDR3 is 13 residues. J lost 7 bases, V lost 7 bases, and 5 bases had no gene match. Germline loops: CDR1 MNHEY, CDR2 SVGAGI. The CDR3 bases are TGTGCCAGCATGATGGGACAGGGGGTTGGCTACACCTTC. Amino acids: CASMMGQGVGYTF.

CDR3 sequence reads: CASSEAIPTGGPDTQYF. CDR3 coding DNA: TGTGCCAGCAGTGAAGCGATCCCAACAGGGGGCCCAGATACGCAGTATTTT. This chain joins TRBV6-1 and TRBJ2-3, with 9 positions matching TRBD1. Per the germline V gene, CDR1 is MNHNS and CDR2 is SASEGT. This CDR3 is 17 amino acids long. Unmatched junction bases numbered 8, after V lost 0 bases and J lost 4 bases.